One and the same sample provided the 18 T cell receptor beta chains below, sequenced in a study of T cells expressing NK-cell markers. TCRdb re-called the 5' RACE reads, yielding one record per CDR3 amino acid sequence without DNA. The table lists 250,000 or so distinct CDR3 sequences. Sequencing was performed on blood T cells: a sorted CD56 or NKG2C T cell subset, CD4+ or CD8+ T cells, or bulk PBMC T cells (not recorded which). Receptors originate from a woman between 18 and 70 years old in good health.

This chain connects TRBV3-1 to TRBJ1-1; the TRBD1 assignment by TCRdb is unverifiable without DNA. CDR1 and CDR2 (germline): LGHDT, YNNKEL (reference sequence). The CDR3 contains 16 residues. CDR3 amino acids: CASSQERGRGGTEAFF.

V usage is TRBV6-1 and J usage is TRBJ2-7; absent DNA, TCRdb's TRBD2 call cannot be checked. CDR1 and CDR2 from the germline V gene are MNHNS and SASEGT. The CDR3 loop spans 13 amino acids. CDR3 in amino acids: CASSTIANYEQYF.

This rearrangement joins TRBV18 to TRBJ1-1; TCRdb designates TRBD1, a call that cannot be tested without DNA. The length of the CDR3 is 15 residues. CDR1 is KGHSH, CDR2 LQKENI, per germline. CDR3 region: CASSPGRTVNTEAFF.

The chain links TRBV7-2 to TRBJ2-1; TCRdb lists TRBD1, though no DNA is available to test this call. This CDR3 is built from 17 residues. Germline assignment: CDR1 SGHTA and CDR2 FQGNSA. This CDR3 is CASSLYGSAGGRYEQFF. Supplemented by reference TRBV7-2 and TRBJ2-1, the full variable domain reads GAGVSQSPSNKVTEKGKDVELRCDPISGHTALYWYRQSLGQGLEFLIYFQGNSAPDKSGLPSDRFSAERTGGSVSTLTIQRTQQEDSAVYLCASSLYGSAGGRYEQFFGPGTRLTVL.

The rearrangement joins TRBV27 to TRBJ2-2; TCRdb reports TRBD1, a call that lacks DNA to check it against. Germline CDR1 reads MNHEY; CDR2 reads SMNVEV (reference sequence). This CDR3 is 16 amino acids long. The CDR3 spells CASSATNRANTGELFF.

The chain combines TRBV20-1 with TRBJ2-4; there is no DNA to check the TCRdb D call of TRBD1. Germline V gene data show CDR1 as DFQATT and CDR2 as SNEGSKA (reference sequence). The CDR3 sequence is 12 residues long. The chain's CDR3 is CSARAGKNIQYF.

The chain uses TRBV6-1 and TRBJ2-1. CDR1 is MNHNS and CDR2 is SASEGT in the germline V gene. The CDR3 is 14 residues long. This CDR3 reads CASSEWFGGNEQFF.

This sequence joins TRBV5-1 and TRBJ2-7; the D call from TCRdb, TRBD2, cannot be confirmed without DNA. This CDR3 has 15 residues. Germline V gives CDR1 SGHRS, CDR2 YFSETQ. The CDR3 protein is CASSLGAGVSYEQYF. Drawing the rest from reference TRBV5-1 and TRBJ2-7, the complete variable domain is KAGVTQTPRYLIKTRGQQVTLSCSPISGHRSVSWYQQTPGQGLQFLFEYFSETQRNKGNFPGRFSGRQFSNSRSEMNVSTLELGDSALYLCASSLGAGVSYEQYFGPGTRLTVT.

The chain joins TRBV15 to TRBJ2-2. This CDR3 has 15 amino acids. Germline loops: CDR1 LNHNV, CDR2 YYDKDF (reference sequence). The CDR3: CATSRDMKHTGELFF.

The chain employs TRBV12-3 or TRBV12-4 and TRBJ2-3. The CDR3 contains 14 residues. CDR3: CASTLVPSLDTQYF.

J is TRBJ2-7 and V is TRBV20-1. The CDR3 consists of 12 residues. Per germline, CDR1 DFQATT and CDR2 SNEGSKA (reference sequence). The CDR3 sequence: CSARETSNEQYF.

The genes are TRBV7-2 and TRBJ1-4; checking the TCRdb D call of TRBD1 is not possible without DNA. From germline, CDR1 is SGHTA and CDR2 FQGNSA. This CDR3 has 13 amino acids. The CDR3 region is CASSLRQGEKLFF. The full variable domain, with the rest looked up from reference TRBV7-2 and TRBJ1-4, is GAGVSQSPSNKVTEKGKDVELRCDPISGHTALYWYRQSLGQGLEFLIYFQGNSAPDKSGLPSDRFSAERTGGSVSTLTIQRTQQEDSAVYLCASSLRQGEKLFFGSGTQLSVL.

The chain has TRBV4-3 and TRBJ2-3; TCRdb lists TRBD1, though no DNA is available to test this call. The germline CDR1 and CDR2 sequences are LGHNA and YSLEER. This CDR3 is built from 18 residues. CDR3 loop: CASSQDPPSRGAKDTQYF.

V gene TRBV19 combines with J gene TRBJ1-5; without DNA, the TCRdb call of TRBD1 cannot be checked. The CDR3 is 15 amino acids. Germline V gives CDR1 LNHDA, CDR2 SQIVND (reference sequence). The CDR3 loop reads CASNLGTASNQPQHF.

The CDR3 loop reads CAWSEGYSNQPQHF. The J gene is TRBJ1-5, the V gene TRBV30. The CDR3 is 14 residues long. Germline V gene lookup returns CDR1 GTSNPN and CDR2 SVGIG (reference sequence).

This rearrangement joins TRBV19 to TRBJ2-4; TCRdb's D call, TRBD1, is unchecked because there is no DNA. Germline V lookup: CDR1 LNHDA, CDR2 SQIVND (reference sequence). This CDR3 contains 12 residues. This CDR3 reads CASAGASNIQYF.

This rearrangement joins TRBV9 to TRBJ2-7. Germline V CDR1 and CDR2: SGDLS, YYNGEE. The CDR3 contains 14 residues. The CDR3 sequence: CASSVVGSSYEQYF.

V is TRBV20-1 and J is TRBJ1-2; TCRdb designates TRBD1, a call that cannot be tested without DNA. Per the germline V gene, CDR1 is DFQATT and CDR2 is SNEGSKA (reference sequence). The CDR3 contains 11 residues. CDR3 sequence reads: CSAEPGYGYTF.